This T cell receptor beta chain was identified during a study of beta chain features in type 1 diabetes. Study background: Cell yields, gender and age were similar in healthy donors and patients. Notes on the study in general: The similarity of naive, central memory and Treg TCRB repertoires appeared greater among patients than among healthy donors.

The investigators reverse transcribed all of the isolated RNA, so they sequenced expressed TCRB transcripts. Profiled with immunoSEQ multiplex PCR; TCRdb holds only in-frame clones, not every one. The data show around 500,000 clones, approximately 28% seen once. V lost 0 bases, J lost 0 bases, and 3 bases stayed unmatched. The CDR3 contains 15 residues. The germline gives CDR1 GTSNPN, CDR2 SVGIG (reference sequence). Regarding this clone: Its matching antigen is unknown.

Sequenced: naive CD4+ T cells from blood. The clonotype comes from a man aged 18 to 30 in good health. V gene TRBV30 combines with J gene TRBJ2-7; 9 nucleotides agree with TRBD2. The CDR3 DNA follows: TGTGCCTGGAGTGTACTAGCGGGTGCCTCCTACGAGCAGTACTTC. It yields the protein CAWSVLAGASYEQYF. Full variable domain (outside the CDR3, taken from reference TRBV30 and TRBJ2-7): SQTIHQWPATLVQPVGSPLSLECTVEGTSNPNLYWYRQAAGRGLQLLFYSVGIGQISSEVPQNLSASRPQDRQFILSSKKLLLSDSGFYLCAWSVLAGASYEQYFGPGTRLTVT.